The 19 T cell receptor beta chains below come from one sample, sequenced in a study of T cells in Graves' hyperthyroidism and ophthalmopathy. Amplification of TCR beta CDR3 regions was performed using RNA transcripts as template. HTBI primers were the set used in a first-round RT-PCR of the TCR CDR3. TCRdb re-called the multiplex PCR reads with MiXCR, one entry per CDR3 protein. The sample holds under 700,000 distinct CDR3 sequences, 16% seen once. The sequenced material came from blood. Receptor source: a woman in her late teens or twenties with Graves' hyperthyroidism.

V gene TRBV14 combines with J gene TRBJ2-5; maybe TRBD2 (6 bases). CDR1 and CDR2 (germline): SGHDN, FVKESK. The CDR3 has 16 residues. The germline V and J ends were trimmed by 0 bases and 7 bases, with 18 bases remaining between them. The CDR3 reads CASSQERTKEGRTQYF. CDR3 sequence (DNA): TGTGCCAGCAGCCAAGAGAGGACTAAGGAAGGTCGGACCCAGTACTTC.

This clonotype was seen only a few times. This rearrangement joins TRBV25-1 to TRBJ2-1; 7 positions match TRBD2. CDR3 size: 16 residues. J was trimmed by 8 bases and V by 3 bases; bases with no gene match: 13. CDR1 and CDR2 (germline): MGHDK, SYGVNS. This chain's CDR3 is CASSDLWGGETYEQFF. CDR3 bases: TGTGCCAGCAGTGACTTATGGGGGGGGGAAACGTATGAGCAGTTCTTC.

There are many counts of this clonotype. This chain uses TRBV2 with TRBJ2-7; D possibly uses TRBD1 or TRBD2 (5 bases each). The CDR3 has 15 residues. V lost 6 bases and J lost 3, with 18 bases in between. Germline V gene sequence: CDR1 SNHLY, CDR2 FYNNEI. CDR3 sequence (DNA): TGTGCCAGCAGGGTTCCAACCGGGACCCTCTACGAGCAGTACTTC. It encodes CASRVPTGTLYEQYF.

This clonotype was detected ten times or more. The chain employs TRBV30 and TRBJ1-5; D might be TRBD1 (6 bases). V was clipped by 5 bases and J by 3 bases, with 14 bases between them. The CDR3 runs to 14 residues. CDR1 is GTSNPN, CDR2 SVGIG, per germline (reference sequence). Here the CDR3 DNA reads TGTGCCTGGGGTTCGGACAGCTACAATCAGCCCCAGCATTTT. It yields the protein CAWGSDSYNQPQHF.

The V and J genes are TRBV6-2 or TRBV6-3 and TRBJ1-1, with 9 bases fitting TRBD1. The CDR3 loop spans 14 amino acids. The germline gives CDR1 MNHEY, CDR2 SVGEGT. V trimming: 7 bases; J trimming: 5 bases; junction bases outside the gene matches: 8. For the CDR3, the DNA is TGTGCCAGCACCTTGACAGGGGGAAAGACTGAAGCTTTCTTT. Protein sequence: CASTLTGGKTEAFF.

In this sample, this clonotype turned up a few times. The gene calls are TRBV3-1 and TRBJ1-1; 8 bases agree with TRBD1. The trim removed 1 base at V and 7 bases at J, leaving 8 bases unmatched. The CDR3 loop spans 15 amino acids. Germline V gene lookup returns CDR1 LGHDT and CDR2 YNNKEL (reference sequence). The CDR3 DNA is TGTGCCAGCAGCCAAGGGCCCACAGGGGGTAGTGAAGCTTTCTTT. It specifies CASSQGPTGGSEAFF.

The chain links TRBV7-9 to TRBJ1-1, with 10 bases matching TRBD1. The CDR3 consists of 15 residues. J gave up 3 bases and V 4 bases, and 5 bases lay outside the gene matches. Germline CDR1 and CDR2: SEHNR and FQNEAQ (reference sequence). The CDR3 is CASSSPGTGDTEAFF. DNA of the CDR3: TGTGCCAGCAGCTCGCCCGGGACAGGGGACACTGAAGCTTTCTTT.

This clonotype was picked up many times. This chain uses TRBV15 with TRBJ2-7; 7 bases map to TRBD1. Germline CDR1 LNHNV, CDR2 YYDKDF (reference sequence). The V and J ends lost 3 bases and 6 bases, in that order; junction bases with no gene match: 8. This CDR3 has 14 residues. CDR3 amino acids: CATSREQGLGEQYF. The CDR3 region has the DNA TGTGCCACCAGCAGGGAACAGGGGTTGGGCGAGCAGTACTTC.

The chain employs TRBV15 and TRBJ2-1, with TRBD2 matching 8 bases. CDR3 length: 14 residues. With 0 bases clipped from V and 9 bases from J, the junction kept 4 bases outside the gene matches. Germline loops: CDR1 LNHNV, CDR2 YYDKDF (reference sequence). CDR3 residues: CATSREGTSGEQFF. The CDR3 bases are TGTGCCACCAGCAGAGAGGGGACTAGTGGTGAGCAGTTCTTC.

This clonotype was detected many times. This chain joins TRBV2 and TRBJ1-1, with unresolved D. Trimming left V 6 bases short and J 3 bases short, with 8 bases between. Germline-derived CDR1 and CDR2 are SNHLY and FYNNEI. The CDR3 is made up of 12 amino acids. In DNA, the CDR3 is TGTGCCAGCAGCTCCCCCGACACTGAAGCTTTCTTT. Its protein product is CASSSPDTEAFF. The full variable domain, with the rest looked up from reference TRBV2 and TRBJ1-1, is EPEVTQTPSHQVTQMGQEVILRCVPISNHLYFYWYRQILGQKVEFLVSFYNNEISEKSEIFDDQFSVERPDGSNFTLKIRSTKLEDSAMYFCASSSPDTEAFFGQGTRLTVV.

The chain has TRBV7-2 and TRBJ2-3, with D perhaps matching TRBD1 (6 bases). Germline CDR1 reads SGHTA; CDR2 reads FQGNSA. V was pared by 4 bases and J by 8 bases, with 19 bases between. The CDR3 sequence is 15 residues long. CDR3 amino acids: CASSSDPAGVPTQYF. The CDR3, as DNA: TGTGCCAGCAGCTCGGACCCCGCAGGGGTGCCTACGCAGTATTTT.

The V and J genes are TRBV20-1 and TRBJ2-2; 7 bases match TRBD1. The CDR3 extends over 13 amino acids. V dropped 4 bases and J dropped 4; count of bases not matched to a gene: 3. Germline CDR1 is DFQATT and CDR2 is SNEGSKA (reference sequence). DNA for the CDR3: TGCAGTGCTACGGGACAGATCACCGGGGAGCTGTTTTTT. Its translation is CSATGQITGELFF.

This clonotype was seen just once. Given a much more abundant clone one base away, this may be a read error. This CDR3 fails to terminate in the conserved phenylalanine or tryptophan, so it likely reflects a read error. The gene calls are TRBV5-1 and TRBJ2-7; TRBD2 matches at 13 bases. The CDR3 is 16 amino acids. In germline, CDR1 is SGHRS, CDR2 YFSETQ. The trim removed 3 bases at V and 2 bases at J, leaving 5 bases unmatched. The CDR3 DNA sequence: TGCGCCAGCAGCTGGACTAGCGGGAGTTTTACCTACGAGCAGTACTCC. Its protein is CASSWTSGSFTYEQYS.

This chain connects TRBV20-1 to TRBJ2-4, with D hard to call. Germline V CDR1 and CDR2: DFQATT, SNEGSKA (reference sequence). The CDR3 loop spans 16 amino acids. V was cut by 2 bases and J by 1 base, with 15 bases left in between. CDR3 nucleotides: TGCAGTGCTAGACCTCCGGGCTCCGGGGCCAAAAACATTCAGTACTTC. This sequence encodes CSARPPGSGAKNIQYF.

This rearrangement joins TRBV11-2 to TRBJ1-2, with 9 bases identical to TRBD1. Germline CDR1 SGHAT, CDR2 FQNNGV. Trimming at V came to 5 bases and at J to 3 bases, leaving 13 bases not matched to a gene. The CDR3 sequence is 17 residues long. The CDR3 bases are TGTGCCAGCAGCCGAGGGACAGGGCCTCCTAAGGACTATGGCTACACCTTC. It is translated as CASSRGTGPPKDYGYTF.

As for this clonotype: Germline and junction disagree at one end, which may indicate a read error. The chain employs TRBV6-1 and TRBJ2-7; TRBD2 matches at 9 bases. The germline V gene encodes CDR1 MNHNS and CDR2 SASEGT. This CDR3 is 15 amino acids long. Written as DNA, the CDR3 is TGTGCCAGCAGACCTAGACTAGCGGTCTCCTACGGGCAGTACTTC. The encoded protein is CASRPRLAVSYGQYF.

This clonotype was found many times. V usage is TRBV7-3 and J usage is TRBJ2-3, with 7 bases fitting TRBD1. Per germline, CDR1 SGHTA and CDR2 FQGTGA. After removal of 5 bases from V and 4 bases from J, the junction contained 6 bases not matched to a gene. This CDR3 has 14 residues. The CDR3 here is CASSDRQGSDTQYF. CDR3 coding DNA: TGTGCCAGCAGCGATCGACAGGGATCAGATACGCAGTATTTT.

This clonotype has at least ten counts. The chain carries TRBV7-2 and TRBJ1-1, with D possibly TRBD1 on 6 matching bases. Germline CDR1 and CDR2: SGHTA and FQGNSA. V was pared by 5 bases and J by 1 base, with 11 bases between. The CDR3 contains 14 residues. The CDR3 DNA follows: TGTGCCAGCAGCAGGACAGAAGCGAACACTGAAGCTTTCTTT. Translation: CASSRTEANTEAFF.

This clonotype showed up many times. This chain links TRBV7-2 with TRBJ2-3; 11 nucleotides match TRBD2. This CDR3 is built from 15 residues. V gave up 5 bases and J gave up 7 bases; unmatched junction bases: 8. CDR1 and CDR2 (germline): SGHTA, FQGNSA. CDR3 protein: CASSLRTSGLNTQYF. The CDR3 DNA follows: TGTGCCAGCAGCCTCCGGACTAGCGGGCTAAATACGCAGTATTTT.